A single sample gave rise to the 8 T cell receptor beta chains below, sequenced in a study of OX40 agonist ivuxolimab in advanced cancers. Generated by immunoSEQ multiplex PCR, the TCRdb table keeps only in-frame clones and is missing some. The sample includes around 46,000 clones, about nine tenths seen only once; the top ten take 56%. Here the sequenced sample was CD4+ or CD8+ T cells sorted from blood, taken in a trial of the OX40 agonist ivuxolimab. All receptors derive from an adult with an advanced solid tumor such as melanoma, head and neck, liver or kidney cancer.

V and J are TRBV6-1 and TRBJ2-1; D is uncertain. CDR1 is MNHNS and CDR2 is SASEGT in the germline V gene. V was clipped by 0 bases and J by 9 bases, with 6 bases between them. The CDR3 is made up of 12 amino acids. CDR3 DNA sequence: TGTGCCAGCAGTGAAGCACTCTTTGAGCAGTTCTTC. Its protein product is CASSEALFEQFF.

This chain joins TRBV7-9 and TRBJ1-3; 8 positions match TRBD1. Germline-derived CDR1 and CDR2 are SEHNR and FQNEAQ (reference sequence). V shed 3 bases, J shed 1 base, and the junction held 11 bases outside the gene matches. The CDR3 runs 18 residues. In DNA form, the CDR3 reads TGTGCCAGCAGCTTCAGGACAGGGAACCCTAATTCTGGAAACACCATATATTTT. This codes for CASSFRTGNPNSGNTIYF.

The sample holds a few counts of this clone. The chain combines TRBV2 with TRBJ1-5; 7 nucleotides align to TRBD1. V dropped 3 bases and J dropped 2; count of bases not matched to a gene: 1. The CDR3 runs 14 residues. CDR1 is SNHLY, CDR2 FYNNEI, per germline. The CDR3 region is CASSDGQGNQPQHF. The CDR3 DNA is TGTGCCAGCAGTGATGGACAGGGCAATCAGCCCCAGCATTTT.

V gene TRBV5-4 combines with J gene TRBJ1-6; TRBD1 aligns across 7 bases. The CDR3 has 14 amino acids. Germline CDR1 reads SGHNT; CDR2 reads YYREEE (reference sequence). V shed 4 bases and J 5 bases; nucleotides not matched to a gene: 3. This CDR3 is CASSLDRNNSPLHF. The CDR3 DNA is TGTGCCAGCAGCCTGGACAGGAATAATTCACCCCTCCACTTT.

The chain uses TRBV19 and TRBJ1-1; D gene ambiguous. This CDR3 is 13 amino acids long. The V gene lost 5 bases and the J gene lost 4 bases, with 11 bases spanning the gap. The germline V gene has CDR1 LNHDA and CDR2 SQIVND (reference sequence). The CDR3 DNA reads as TGTGCCAGTAGTCCCCGGTCCATCACTGAAGCTTTCTTT. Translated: CASSPRSITEAFF. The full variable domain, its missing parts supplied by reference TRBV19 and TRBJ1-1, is DGGITQSPKYLFRKEGQNVTLSCEQNLNHDAMYWYRQDPGQGLRLIYYSQIVNDFQKGDIAEGYSVSREKKESFPLTVTSAQKNPTAFYLCASSPRSITEAFFGQGTRLTVV.

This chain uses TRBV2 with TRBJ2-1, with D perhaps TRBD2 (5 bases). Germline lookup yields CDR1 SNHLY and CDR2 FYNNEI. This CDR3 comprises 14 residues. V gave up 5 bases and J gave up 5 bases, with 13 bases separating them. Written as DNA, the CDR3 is TGTGCCAGCAGTCTAAGCGGAGTTAACAATGAGCAGTTCTTC. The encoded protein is CASSLSGVNNEQFF.

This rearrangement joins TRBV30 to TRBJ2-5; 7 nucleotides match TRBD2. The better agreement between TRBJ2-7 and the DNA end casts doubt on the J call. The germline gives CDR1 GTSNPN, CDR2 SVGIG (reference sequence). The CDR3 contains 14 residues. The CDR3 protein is CAWSVHWGEGEQYF. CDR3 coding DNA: TGTGCCTGGAGTGTACATTGGGGGGAGGGCGAGCAGTACTTC.

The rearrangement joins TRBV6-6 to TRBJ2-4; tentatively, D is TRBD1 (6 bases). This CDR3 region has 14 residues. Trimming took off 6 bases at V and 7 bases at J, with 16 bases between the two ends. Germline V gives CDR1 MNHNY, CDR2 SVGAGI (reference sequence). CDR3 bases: TGTGCCAGCAGCACCGGGACACAGGGTAACATTCAGTACTTC. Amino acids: CASSTGTQGNIQYF.